This T cell receptor beta chain was captured in a study of shared clonotypes between healthy human individuals. Study-wide context: The donor pool was made up of two women and a few men aged 18 to 49.

Healthy and HIV-negative, the adult donors had no recent acute infections or vaccinations. In regard to this clone: Its matching antigen is unknown.

The CDR3 runs to 14 residues. The V and J ends lost 1 base and 10 bases respectively, with 13 bases between them. CDR1 is LGHNA and CDR2 is YSLEER in the germline V gene. Findings of the study overall: Roughly 4.6% of naive CD4 clonotypes were common to a handful of donors.

Deep was the level used in running the assay. Profiled with immunoSEQ multiplex PCR; TCRdb holds only in-frame clones, not every one. Here the sample spans roughly 2 million clones, approximately 94% being singletons. This sequence was found in a man aged 18 to 30 in good health. The chain couples TRBV4-3 to TRBJ1-4; TRBD1 is a possible D gene (6 bases). Sequencing input: naive CD4+ T cells sorted from blood. Sample subset: CD45RA+ positively selected. The CDR3 protein is CASSQGQGIGKLFF. For the CDR3, the DNA is TGCGCCAGCAGCCAAGGCCAGGGGATAGGAAAACTGTTTTTT.